This record looks at one T cell receptor beta chain sequence and its context. Assay used: immunoSEQ multiplex PCR; TCRdb lists only in-frame clones, some missing. The sample yields under 45,000 clones, roughly 92% seen once. This sample is drawn from a study of T cell changes during pregnancy in multiple sclerosis. This CDR3 is 14 amino acids long. V shed 0 bases, J shed 4 bases, and the junction held 3 bases outside the gene matches. The germline CDR1 and CDR2 sequences are SGHNT and YYREEE (reference sequence). V gene TRBV5-4 combines with J gene TRBJ2-5, with 7 bases matching TRBD2. The sequence derives from a female donor with multiple sclerosis, enrolled in a pregnancy study. The sample here was CD4+ T cells from peripheral blood mononuclear cells, taken in the first trimester of pregnancy. In nucleotides, the CDR3 is TGTGCCAGCAGCTTGGGCGGGAGCAGAGAGACCCAGTACTTC. Its protein is CASSLGGSRETQYF.